The 20 T cell receptor beta chains below all came from one sample that was sequenced in a study of blood T cell repertoires in COVID-19. Sequencing was performed with immunoSEQ multiplex PCR; in TCRdb, only in-frame clones are kept and a portion is missing. The sample has 35,000 to 50,000 clones, about 82% seen once. Material: peripheral blood. These TCRs come from a man between 65 and 85 years old with acute or convalescent COVID-19.

The chain joins TRBV7-9 to TRBJ1-6; TRBD1 matches 8 bases. This CDR3 spans 19 amino acids. The germline V gene has CDR1 SEHNR and CDR2 FQNEAQ (reference sequence). V was clipped by 10 bases and J by 0 bases; unmatched bases: 17. Written as DNA, the CDR3 is TGTGCCACCTCACAGGGGGAGAACGGCTATAGCTCCTATAATTCACCCCTCCACTTT. This gives the protein CATSQGENGYSSYNSPLHF.

The chain employs TRBV27 and TRBJ2-3; D unclear. The CDR3 totals 14 residues. Trimming pared 1 base from V and 0 bases from J, leaving 5 bases between. Germline loops: CDR1 MNHEY, CDR2 SMNVEV (reference sequence). CDR3 loop: CASSLYYSTDTQYF. CDR3 bases: TGTGCCAGCAGTTTATACTACAGCACAGATACGCAGTATTTT.

J is TRBJ1-2 and V is TRBV19; D is unclear. V lost 3 bases and J 2 bases, leaving 13 bases between the germline ends. The length of the CDR3 is 15 residues. Germline V lookup: CDR1 LNHDA, CDR2 SQIVND (reference sequence). The CDR3 loop reads CASSMTGLENYGYTF. The CDR3 DNA reads TGTGCCAGTAGTATGACGGGGTTGGAGAACTATGGCTACACCTTC.

The chain couples TRBV19 to TRBJ1-1, with no clear D. The CDR3 length is 12 residues. The germline V gene has CDR1 LNHDA and CDR2 SQIVND (reference sequence). Trimming stripped 6 bases from V and 9 bases from J, with 14 bases between. The CDR3 reads CASSTSARKAFF. The CDR3 coding sequence is TGTGCCAGTAGCACCTCTGCCAGGAAAGCTTTCTTT.

The gene calls are TRBV7-2 and TRBJ2-1; D unresolved. Germline values: CDR1 SGHTA, CDR2 FQGNSA. V was cut by 5 bases and J by 4 bases, with 12 bases left in between. This CDR3 contains 14 residues. DNA of the CDR3: TGTGCCAGCAGCCTTACGGTATTATACAATGAGCAGTTCTTC. Protein product: CASSLTVLYNEQFF.

The rearrangement links TRBV6-2 or TRBV6-3 to TRBJ2-2; TRBD1 agrees at 7 bases. Per the germline V gene, CDR1 is MNHEY and CDR2 is SVGEGT. This CDR3 is 18 amino acids long. J was trimmed by 4 bases and V by 2 bases; bases with no gene match: 13. The CDR3 loop reads CASSYAERTGRGTGELFF. DNA for the CDR3: TGTGCCAGCAGTTACGCCGAAAGGACAGGCCGGGGCACCGGGGAGCTGTTTTTT.

DNA for the CDR3: TGTGCCAGCAGCTTAGGCTGGGCCCAGGGGGATGTCTCCTACAATGAGCAGTTCTTC. Its translation: CASSLGWAQGDVSYNEQFF. This rearrangement joins TRBV11-3 to TRBJ2-1; 7 bases agree with TRBD1. J lost 0 bases, V lost 1 base, and 12 bases had no gene match. The CDR3 has 19 amino acids. The V gene's germline CDR1 is SGHNT and CDR2 YENEEA.

The gene calls are TRBV6-5 and TRBJ1-3; D is unresolved. The V end was cut by 4 bases, the J end by 9 bases, with 10 bases between. CDR1 and CDR2 (germline): MNHEY, SVGAGI. This CDR3 region has 12 residues. This CDR3 is CASSSRFSTIYF. Here the CDR3 DNA reads TGTGCCAGCAGTTCCCGGTTTTCCACCATATATTTT.

This chain links TRBV2 with TRBJ1-3, with TRBD1 as a possible D gene (6 bases). The CDR3 runs 13 residues. Trimming stripped 7 bases from V and 4 bases from J, with 11 bases between. Looked up from germline, CDR1 is SNHLY and CDR2 is FYNNEI. The CDR3 nucleotides read TGTGCCAGCACCGGAGACAGGGGAAACACCATATATTTT. The encoded protein is CASTGDRGNTIYF.

This clone was detected once. V is TRBV5-4 and J is TRBJ1-4, with D maybe TRBD1 (5 bases). This CDR3 is built from 13 residues. CDR1 and CDR2 from the germline V gene are SGHNT and YYREEE (reference sequence). Trimming pared 0 bases from V and 8 bases from J, leaving 8 bases between. For the CDR3, the DNA is TGTGCCAGCAGCTTGGACGGGGGGGAAAAACTGTTTTTT. This encodes CASSLDGGEKLFF.

The chain combines TRBV4-2 with TRBJ1-4; D possibly corresponds to TRBD1 (6 bases). Germline-derived CDR1 and CDR2 are LGHNA and YNFKEQ. The length of the CDR3 is 14 residues. V gave up 2 bases and J gave up 8 bases, with 12 bases separating them. The DNA for the CDR3 is TGTGCCAGCAGCCAACCAGGGGTCGGCGAAAAACTGTTTTTT. Translated: CASSQPGVGEKLFF.

This chain links TRBV15 with TRBJ1-1; D may be TRBD1 (6 bases). V was pared by 5 bases and J by 6 bases, with 13 bases between. The CDR3 spans 13 residues. The germline V gene has CDR1 LNHNV and CDR2 YYDKDF (reference sequence). CDR3 in amino acids: CATSRTGRAEAFF. CDR3 DNA: TGTGCCACCAGCCGAACAGGGAGGGCTGAAGCTTTCTTT.

In its sample, this clone was seen a few times. The V call is TRBV18, the J call TRBJ1-3, with a tentative D call TRBD1 (5 bases). From germline, CDR1 is KGHSH and CDR2 LQKENI. This CDR3 region has 15 residues. The V gene lost 2 bases and the J gene lost 0 bases, with 8 bases spanning the gap. The CDR3 is CASSPAGGSGNTIYF. The CDR3 nucleotides read TGTGCCAGCTCACCAGCGGGGGGCTCTGGAAACACCATATATTTT.

The rearrangement uses TRBV5-4 and TRBJ2-5; TRBD2 matches at 16 bases. Germline trimming cut 2 bases from V and 5 bases from J; bases unmatched to any gene: 6. From germline, CDR1 is SGHNT and CDR2 YYREEE (reference sequence). There are 17 residues in the CDR3. Written as DNA, the CDR3 is TGTGCCAGCAGCTTAGGGACTAGCGGGGGGGCCTTGGAGACCCAGTACTTC. Protein sequence: CASSLGTSGGALETQYF.

V is TRBV5-6 and J is TRBJ1-2, with D possibly being TRBD1 (6 bases). Germline V lookup: CDR1 SGHDT, CDR2 YYEEEE. The CDR3 contains 17 residues. With 3 bases removed from V and 8 bases from J, the gap between germline ends came to 26 bases. The CDR3 DNA is TGTGCCAGCAGCTCCTACAGGGACCGGATCGGGGTGAAAGGCTACACCTTC. Protein product: CASSSYRDRIGVKGYTF.

The chain couples TRBV3-1 (or the pseudogene TRBV3-2) to TRBJ2-7; D gene ambiguous. This CDR3 comprises 15 residues. V lost 0 bases, J lost 2 bases, and 11 bases lay in between. CDR1 is LGHDT and CDR2 is YNNKEL in the germline V gene (reference sequence). The CDR3 here is CASSQDQGQAYEQYF. CDR3 nucleotide sequence: TGTGCCAGCAGCCAAGATCAAGGTCAGGCCTACGAGCAGTACTTC.

Only one count was recorded for this clone. The V call is TRBV19, the J call TRBJ2-1; D is possibly TRBD2 (5 bases). Trimming removed 6 bases at V and 1 base at J, with 7 bases between. The CDR3 extends over 13 amino acids. Germline lookup yields CDR1 LNHDA and CDR2 SQIVND (reference sequence). The CDR3 reads CASSGGSYNEQFF. The CDR3 bases are TGTGCCAGTAGCGGCGGGTCCTACAATGAGCAGTTCTTC.

J is TRBJ1-3 and V is TRBV5-1; 7 bases are a match to TRBD1. Trimming took 4 bases from V and 4 from J; bases not matched to a gene: 5. Germline V gene data show CDR1 as SGHRS and CDR2 as YFSETQ. This CDR3 comprises 14 residues. The CDR3, as DNA: TGCGCCAGCAGCCCGGGGACAGACGGAAACACCATATATTTT. Translating gives CASSPGTDGNTIYF.

V is TRBV18 and J is TRBJ1-1; weak D call: TRBD1 (6 bases). Trimming took 4 bases from V and 3 from J, leaving 18 bases between them. Per germline, CDR1 KGHSH and CDR2 LQKENI. The CDR3 sequence is 16 residues long. CDR3 region: CASSLSTGWKDTEAFF. In nucleotides, the CDR3 is TGTGCCAGCTCACTGTCAACAGGGTGGAAAGACACTGAAGCTTTCTTT.

This rearrangement joins TRBV29-1 to TRBJ1-2; 7 bases map to TRBD1. The CDR3 has 17 amino acids. CDR1 is SQVTM and CDR2 is ANQGSEA in the germline V gene. Trimming took 2 bases from V and 0 from J; bases not matched to a gene: 12. The CDR3 here is CSVENRDRTFSNYGYTF. The DNA for the CDR3 is TGCAGCGTTGAAAACCGGGACAGAACTTTCTCTAACTATGGCTACACCTTC.